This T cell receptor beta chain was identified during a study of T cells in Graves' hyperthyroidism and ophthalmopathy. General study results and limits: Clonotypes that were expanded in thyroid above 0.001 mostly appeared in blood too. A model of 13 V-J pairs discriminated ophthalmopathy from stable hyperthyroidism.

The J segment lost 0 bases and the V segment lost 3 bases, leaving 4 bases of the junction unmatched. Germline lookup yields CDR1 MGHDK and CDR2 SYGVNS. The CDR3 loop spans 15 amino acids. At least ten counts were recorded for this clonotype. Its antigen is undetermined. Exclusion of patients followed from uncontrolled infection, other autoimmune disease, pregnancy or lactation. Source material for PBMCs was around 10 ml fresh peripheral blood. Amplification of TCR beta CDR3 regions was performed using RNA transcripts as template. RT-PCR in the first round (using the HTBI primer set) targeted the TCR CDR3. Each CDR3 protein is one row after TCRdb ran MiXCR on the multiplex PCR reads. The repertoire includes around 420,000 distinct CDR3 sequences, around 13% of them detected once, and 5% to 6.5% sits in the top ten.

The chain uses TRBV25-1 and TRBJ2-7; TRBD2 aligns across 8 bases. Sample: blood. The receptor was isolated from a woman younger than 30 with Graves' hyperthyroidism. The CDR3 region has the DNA TGTGCCAGCAGTGACCTGACTAGCGACTCCTACGAGCAGTACTTC. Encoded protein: CASSDLTSDSYEQYF.